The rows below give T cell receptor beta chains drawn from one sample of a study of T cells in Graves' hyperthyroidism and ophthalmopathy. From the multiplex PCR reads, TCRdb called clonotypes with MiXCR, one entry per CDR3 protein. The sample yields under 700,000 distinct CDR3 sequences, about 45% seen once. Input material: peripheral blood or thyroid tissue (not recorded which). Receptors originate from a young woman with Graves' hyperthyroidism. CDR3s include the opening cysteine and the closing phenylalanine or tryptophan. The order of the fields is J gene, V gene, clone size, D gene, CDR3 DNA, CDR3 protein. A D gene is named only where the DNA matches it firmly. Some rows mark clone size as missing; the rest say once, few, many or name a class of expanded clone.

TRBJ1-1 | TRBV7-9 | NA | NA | TGTGCCTGGAGCGAGGGCTGGAACACTGAAGCTTTCTTT | CAWSEGWNTEAFF
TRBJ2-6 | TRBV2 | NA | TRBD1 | TGTGCCAGCAGGGCACGCTTACAGGGGCCTTCTGGGGCCAACGTCCTGACTTTC | CASRARLQGPSGANVLTF
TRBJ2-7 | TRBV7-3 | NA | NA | TGTGCCAGCAGACCAGGGACCGAATACGAGCAGTACTTC | CASRPGTEYEQYF
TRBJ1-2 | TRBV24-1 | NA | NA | TGTGCCACCAGTGAGGGGATCTACTATGGCTACACCTTC | CATSEGIYYGYTF
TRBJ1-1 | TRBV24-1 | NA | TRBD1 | TGTGCCACCAGTAAGACAGGGGGAGAGGCTTTCTTT | CATSKTGGEAFF
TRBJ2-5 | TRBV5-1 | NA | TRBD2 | TGCGCCAGCAGCTTAGGGACTAGCAGAAAAGAGACCCAGTACTTC | CASSLGTSRKETQYF
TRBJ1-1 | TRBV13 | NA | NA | TGTGCCAGCACAGGGACCGGTGAAGCTTTCTTT | CASTGTGEAFF
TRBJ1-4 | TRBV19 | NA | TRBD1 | TGTGCCAGTACCGGGGACAGGGAGGAACTGTTTTTT | CASTGDREELFF
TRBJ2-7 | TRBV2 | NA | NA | TGTGCCAGCAGTGACGGGGCACGCGAGCAGTACTTC | CASSDGAREQYF
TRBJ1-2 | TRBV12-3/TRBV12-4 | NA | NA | TGTGCCAGCAGGACTCAGGGGATTCATGGCTACACCTTC | CASRTQGIHGYTF
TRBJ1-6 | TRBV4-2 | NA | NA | TGTGCCAGCAGCCAAGAAGGAGTCGCGAGAGGGAATTCACCCCTCCACTTT | CASSQEGVARGNSPLHF
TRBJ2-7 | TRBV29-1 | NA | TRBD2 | TGCAGCGTAAGCGGGAGTTTCAACGAGCAGTACTTC | CSVSGSFNEQYF
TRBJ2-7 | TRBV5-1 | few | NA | TGCGCCAGCAGCTTGGTCCCAAACAGGAACGAGCAGTACTTC | CASSLVPNRNEQYF
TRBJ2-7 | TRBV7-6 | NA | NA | TGTGCCAGCAGCTTATTGGGAACCTCCTACGAGCAGTACTTC | CASSLLGTSYEQYF
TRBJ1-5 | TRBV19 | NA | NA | TGTGCCAGTAGACGAGGGTTGGGTCTGGGGCAGCCCCAGCATTTT | CASRRGLGLGQPQHF
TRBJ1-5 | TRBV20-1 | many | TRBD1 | TGCAGTGCTACCCAGGACAGGAATCAGCCCCAGCATTTT | CSATQDRNQPQHF
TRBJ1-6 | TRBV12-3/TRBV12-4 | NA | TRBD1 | TGTGCCAGCAGTCCGCGGACAGGCTATTCACCCCTCCACTTT | CASSPRTGYSPLHF
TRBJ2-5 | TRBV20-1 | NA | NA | TGCAGTGCGGTGGGCTCAGGAGAGACCCAGTACTTC | CSAVGSGETQYF
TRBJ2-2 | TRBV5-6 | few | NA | TGTGCCAGCAGCTTGATTGGGGGCGCGAACACCGGGGAGCTGTTTTTT | CASSLIGGANTGELFF
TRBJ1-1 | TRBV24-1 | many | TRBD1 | TGTGCCACCAGTGATCGGGGACAGGGGGACACTGAAGCTTTCTTT | CATSDRGQGDTEAFF
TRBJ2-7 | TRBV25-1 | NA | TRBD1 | TGTGCCAGCCTTGGGACAGGCTACGAGCAGTACTTC | CASLGTGYEQYF
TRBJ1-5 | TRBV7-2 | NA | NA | TGTGCCAGCACCCAAGAAGGCAGTGACACATATAGCAATCAGCCCCAGCATTTT | CASTQEGSDTYSNQPQHF
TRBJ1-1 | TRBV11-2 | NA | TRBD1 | TGTGCCAGCAGCTCGGGACCGGGACAGGGGAATGAAGCTTTCTTT | CASSSGPGQGNEAFF
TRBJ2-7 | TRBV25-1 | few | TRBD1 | TGTGCCAGCATAGGACAGGGGGGATACGAGCAGTACTTC | CASIGQGGYEQYF
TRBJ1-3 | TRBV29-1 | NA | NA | TGCAGCGCCGGGGTTGGAAACACCATATATTTT | CSAGVGNTIYF
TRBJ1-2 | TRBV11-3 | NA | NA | TGTGCCAGCAGCCTTCGGGACGGATCTAACTATGGCTACACCTTC | CASSLRDGSNYGYTF
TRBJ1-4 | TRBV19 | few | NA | TGTGCCAGTAGTGCACGGACGGCGGATAATGAAAAACTGTTTTTT | CASSARTADNEKLFF
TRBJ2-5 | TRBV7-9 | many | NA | TGTGCCAGCAGCTTAGACTACCAAGAGACCCAGTACTTC | CASSLDYQETQYF
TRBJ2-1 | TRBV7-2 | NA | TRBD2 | TGTGCCAGCAGCCTCACATCTGGACTAGCGGGAGCGTCGCAGTTCTTC | CASSLTSGLAGASQFF
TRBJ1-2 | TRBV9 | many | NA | TGTGCCAGCAGCGCCTCGGCGGGTGGCTACACCTTC | CASSASAGGYTF
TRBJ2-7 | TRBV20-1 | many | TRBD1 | TGCAGTGCAATAGGGACAGGGGGCTTCTACGAGCAGTACTTC | CSAIGTGGFYEQYF
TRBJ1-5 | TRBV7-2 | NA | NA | TGTGCCAGTAAGCTCGGGGAACGGGAAAATCAGCCCCAGCATTTT | CASKLGERENQPQHF
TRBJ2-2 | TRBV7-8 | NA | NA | TGCGCCAGCAGCTTAGCCCACCCCGGGGAGCTGTTTTTT | CASSLAHPGELFF
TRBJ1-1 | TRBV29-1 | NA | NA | TGCAGCAGTACTGGACAGAACACTGAAGCTTTCTTT | CSSTGQNTEAFF
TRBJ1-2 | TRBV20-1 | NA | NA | TGCAGTGCTAAGGGGAAAGGGGACTATGGCTACACCTTC | CSAKGKGDYGYTF
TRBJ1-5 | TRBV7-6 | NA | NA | TGTGCCAGCAGCCAAGAAGGCAGGTCTTTCGTCAATCAGCCCCAGCATTTT | CASSQEGRSFVNQPQHF
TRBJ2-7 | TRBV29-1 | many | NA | TGCAGCGTTGCCGAGGGGCTCTTCTACGAGCAGTACTTC | CSVAEGLFYEQYF
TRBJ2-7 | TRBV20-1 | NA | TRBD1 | TGCAGTGCTAGACGGGACAGGGGTAGCCACGAGCAGTACTTC | CSARRDRGSHEQYF
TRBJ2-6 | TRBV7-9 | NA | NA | TGTGCCAGCAACATACTGGGATCTGGGGCCAACGTCCTGACTTTC | CASNILGSGANVLTF
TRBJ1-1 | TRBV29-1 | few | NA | TGCAGCGTTGCATTTTTTTGGGGGAGGGAGGACACTGAAGCTTTCTTT | CSVAFFWGREDTEAFF